Following are 6 T cell receptor beta chains from one sample sequenced in a study of T-cell memory formation after mild COVID-19 (dated by TCRdb to the early 2020s). Receptor libraries were prepared by 5' RACE. Sequencing used an Illumina NovaSeq 6000. The public reads were reanalyzed by TCRdb: fastp trimming at Q25, MiXCR alignment, in-frame beta chains only. Every distinct CDR3 protein forms one entry, paired with its most common genes and DNA. A total of nearly 110,000 distinct CDR3 sequences appear in this sample, 17% of them only once. The top ten clones comprise 25% to 30% of the sample. Material: PBMCs or a T cell subset sorted from them (not recorded which). These receptor sequences come from an adult woman who had mild COVID-19 (a few samples of this study predate the infection). The sample titles of this study are shuffled in the database, so cell type and time point are left out; the donor was told from shared clones.

There are a few counts of this clonotype. The chain links TRBV4-3 to TRBJ2-4; 8 bases are shared with TRBD2. V shed 2 bases and J 8 bases; nucleotides not matched to a gene: 8. Germline lookup yields CDR1 LGHNA and CDR2 YSLEER. This CDR3 region has 15 residues. CDR3 amino acids: CASSQRSGRRDIQYF. The CDR3 coding sequence is TGCGCCAGCAGCCAACGCAGCGGGAGAAGGGACATTCAGTACTTC.

This clonotype was picked up a small number of times. The chain employs TRBV4-1 and TRBJ2-7; D is undetermined. Germline values: CDR1 MGHRA, CDR2 YSYEKL. Between the trimmed V and J ends, which lost 2 bases and 4 bases, there was a span of 12 bases. CDR3 length equals 14 residues. CDR3 sequence reads: CASSQWTGGYEQYF. The CDR3 nucleotides are TGCGCCAGCAGCCAATGGACGGGTGGGTACGAGCAGTACTTC.

The sample holds a few counts of this clonotype. The J gene is TRBJ2-2, the V gene TRBV7-6; TRBD2 aligns across 13 bases. The germline CDR1 and CDR2 sequences are SGHVS and FNYEAQ. Losses at the gene ends were 1 base for V and 5 bases for J; bases not matched to a gene: 4. The CDR3 has 17 amino acids. The CDR3 region has the DNA TGTGCCAGCAGCTTAGGACTAGCGGGAGGCAGAACCGGGGAGCTGTTTTTT. It specifies CASSLGLAGGRTGELFF.

There are many counts of this clonotype. This chain joins TRBV7-2 and TRBJ2-7; D is unresolved. This CDR3 is 11 amino acids long. Trimming left V 5 bases short and J 1 base short, with 3 bases between. Germline V CDR1 and CDR2: SGHTA, FQGNSA. CDR3 DNA sequence: TGTGCCAGCAGCGTTTCCTACGAGCAGTACTTC. Protein product: CASSVSYEQYF. The variable domain in full, with the rest retrieved from reference TRBV7-2 and TRBJ2-7, is GAGVSQSPSNKVTEKGKDVELRCDPISGHTALYWYRQSLGQGLEFLIYFQGNSAPDKSGLPSDRFSAERTGGSVSTLTIQRTQQEDSAVYLCASSVSYEQYFGPGTRLTVT.

This clonotype was seen more than once but under ten times. V is TRBV11-1 and J is TRBJ2-1, with D perhaps matching TRBD2 (5 bases). Trimming cost V 5 bases and J 8 bases, with 19 bases left between them. The CDR3 totals 15 residues. Germline V gene lookup returns CDR1 SGHAT and CDR2 FQDESV (reference sequence). The CDR3 nucleotides read TGTGCCAGCAGCCCTCACAGCGGTTTAATCGATGAGCAGTTCTTC. It specifies CASSPHSGLIDEQFF.

This clonotype came up a few times. The chain uses TRBV7-9 and TRBJ2-2, with a tentative D call TRBD2 (6 bases). CDR1 is SEHNR, CDR2 FQNEAQ, per germline (reference sequence). This CDR3 is built from 15 residues. V gave up 8 bases and J gave up 0 bases, with 13 bases separating them. In nucleotides, the CDR3 is TGTGCCAGCCCGGGGGACTCCGCGAACACCGGGGAGCTGTTTTTT. Translation: CASPGDSANTGELFF.